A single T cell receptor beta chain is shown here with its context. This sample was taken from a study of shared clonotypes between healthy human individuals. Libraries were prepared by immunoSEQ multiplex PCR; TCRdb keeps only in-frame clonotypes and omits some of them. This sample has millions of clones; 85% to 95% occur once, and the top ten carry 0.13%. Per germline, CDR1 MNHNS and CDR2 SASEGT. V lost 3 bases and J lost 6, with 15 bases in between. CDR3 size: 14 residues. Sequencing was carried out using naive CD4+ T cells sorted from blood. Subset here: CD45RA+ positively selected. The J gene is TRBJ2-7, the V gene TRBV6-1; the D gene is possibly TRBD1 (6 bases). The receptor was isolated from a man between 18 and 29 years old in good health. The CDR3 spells CASSDRQGWSEQYF. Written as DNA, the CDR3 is TGTGCCAGCAGTGATAGGCAGGGGTGGTCCGAGCAGTACTTC.